The 3 T cell receptor beta chains below come from one sample, sequenced in a study of CD8+ T cells in alopecia areata. The authors extracted RNA and reverse transcribed it into cDNA as the sequencing template. Using immunoSEQ multiplex PCR, the repertoire was profiled, and TCRdb retains in-frame clones only, with some absent. The profile shows about 180,000 clones, 50% to 60% of them singletons. Source: CD4+ T cells sorted from blood, taken at week 0. The source of these receptors is a human donor with alopecia areata.

The chain has TRBV9 and TRBJ2-7; TRBD1 agrees at 9 bases. The CDR3 has 13 residues. J was trimmed by 5 bases and V by 2 bases; bases with no gene match: 2. Germline loops: CDR1 SGDLS, CDR2 YYNGEE. CDR3 sequence reads: CASSVDRGDEQYF. DNA for the CDR3: TGTGCCAGCAGCGTGGACAGGGGTGACGAGCAGTACTTC.

This clone appeared a single time. The chain is built from TRBV5-6 and TRBJ2-3, with D maybe TRBD2 (5 bases). Trimming stripped 4 bases from V and 0 bases from J, with 12 bases between. Germline V gene data show CDR1 as SGHDT and CDR2 as YYEEEE. The CDR3 runs 15 residues. The CDR3 DNA follows: TGTGCCAGCAGCGTGGACTTAGTCAGCACAGATACGCAGTATTTT. This gives the protein CASSVDLVSTDTQYF.

CDR3 amino acids: CASSNGQAGNSPLHF. The DNA for the CDR3 is TGTGCCAGTAGCAACGGACAGGCGGGGAATTCACCCCTCCACTTT. The rearrangement links TRBV19 to TRBJ1-6; 7 nucleotides line up with TRBD1. V lost 6 bases and J lost 7; bases outside the gene matches: 9. Germline assignment: CDR1 LNHDA and CDR2 SQIVND (reference sequence). The CDR3 totals 15 residues.